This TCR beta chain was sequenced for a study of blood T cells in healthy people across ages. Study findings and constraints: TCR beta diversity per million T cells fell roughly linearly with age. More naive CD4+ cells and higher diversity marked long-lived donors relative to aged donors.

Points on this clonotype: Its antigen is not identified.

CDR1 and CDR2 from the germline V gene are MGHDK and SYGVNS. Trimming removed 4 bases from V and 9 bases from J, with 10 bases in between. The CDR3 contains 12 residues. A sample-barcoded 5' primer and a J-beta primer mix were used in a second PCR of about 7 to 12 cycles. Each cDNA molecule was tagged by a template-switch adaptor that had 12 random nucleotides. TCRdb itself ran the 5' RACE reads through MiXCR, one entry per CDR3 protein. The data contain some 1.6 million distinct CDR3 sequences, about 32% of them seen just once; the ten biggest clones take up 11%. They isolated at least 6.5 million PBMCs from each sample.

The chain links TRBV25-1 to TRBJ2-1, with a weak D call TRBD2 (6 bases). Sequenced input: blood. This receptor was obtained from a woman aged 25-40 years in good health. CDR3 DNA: TGTGCCAGCAGTGTAGCGGTCGGTGAGCAGTTCTTC. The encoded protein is CASSVAVGEQFF.